This T cell receptor beta chain was documented in a study of T cell repertoires in cytomegalovirus infection. Overall study: CMV epitopes, recently identified HLA-C-restricted and well-studied HLA-B-restricted, were used. CMV infection together with matching HLA type was indicated by public TCR beta signatures. Study findings and constraints: Carriers of CMV plus the relevant HLA were identified by cumulative public TCR beta family frequency. Dominating the ex vivo response were HLA-C-restricted CMV-specific TCR beta clonotypes.

Germline V gene lookup returns CDR1 MNHGY and CDR2 SAAAGT. This CDR3 has 15 residues. With 8 bases removed from V and 0 bases from J, the gap between germline ends came to 14 bases. One entry per CDR3 protein results from TCRdb running MiXCR on the reads. The table lists some 350,000 distinct CDR3 sequences, about a third of them singletons. As to this clonotype: The antigen remains unidentified.

The sequencing here drew on cultured PBMCs, taken from culture after CMV antigen stimulation. The J gene is TRBJ1-5, the V gene TRBV6-8; D might be TRBD1 (5 bases). This receptor was taken from a human donor in good health (CMV status not recorded). Some clones in this sample may be carry-over from other donors' samples. The CDR3 DNA reads as TGTGCCAGCGAGCGGGGGACTTATAGCAATCAGCCCCAGCATTTT. Protein product: CASERGTYSNQPQHF.